The clone carrying this T cell receptor beta chain came up many times. Its antigen remains unknown. Only healthy Caucasians were included as donors. This sample is part of a study of identical twins. Findings of the study overall: In monozygotic twins, models underestimated the sharing of out-of-frame TCR alpha.

A universal primer site came from template switching; cDNA carried unique molecular identifiers. TCRdb re-called the 5' RACE reads through MiXCR, storing one row per CDR3 protein. The repertoire holds around 220,000 distinct CDR3 sequences, with about 10% as singletons. Trimming at V came to 5 bases and at J to 2 bases, leaving 5 bases not matched to a gene. This CDR3 has 14 residues. Germline V lookup: CDR1 SGHAT, CDR2 FQNNGV. The receptor comes from a man aged 45-65 years in good health. Sequencing was performed on memory T cells sorted from blood. This rearrangement joins TRBV11-2 to TRBJ2-7; the match to TRBD1 covers 8 bases. As DNA, the CDR3 is TGTGCCAGCAGCGCCGGGACAGGAACCTACGAGCAGTACTTC. This sequence encodes CASSAGTGTYEQYF.